These 14 T cell receptor beta chains came from one sample sequenced in a study of technical replicates of blood from a few donors. This table comes from immunoSEQ multiplex PCR, and its TCRdb copy is limited to in-frame clones, with some not included. The sample has 75,000 to 90,000 clones, roughly 93% seen once. The material sequenced was T cells isolated from PBMCs. The receptor source for this set is a human donor in good health.

V usage is TRBV6-1 and J usage is TRBJ2-7; 10 bases align to TRBD2. Germline-derived CDR1 and CDR2 are MNHNS and SASEGT. J was trimmed by 4 bases and V by 4 bases; bases with no gene match: 7. This CDR3 spans 15 amino acids. CDR3 protein: CASSGGAGGPYEQYF. CDR3 DNA sequence: TGTGCCAGCAGTGGGGGAGCGGGAGGGCCTTACGAGCAGTACTTC.

The chain has TRBV19 and TRBJ2-1; D is possibly TRBD2 (6 bases). V lost 6 bases to trimming and J lost 3 bases, with 12 bases between them. This CDR3 region has 14 residues. The germline gives CDR1 LNHDA, CDR2 SQIVND (reference sequence). The CDR3 DNA follows: TGTGCCAGTAGACGGGGGATTGGCTACAATGAGCAGTTCTTC. Translation: CASRRGIGYNEQFF. Using reference TRBV19 and TRBJ2-1 for the parts outside the CDR3, the full variable domain is DGGITQSPKYLFRKEGQNVTLSCEQNLNHDAMYWYRQDPGQGLRLIYYSQIVNDFQKGDIAEGYSVSREKKESFPLTVTSAQKNPTAFYLCASRRGIGYNEQFFGPGTRLTVL.

The chain joins TRBV5-6 to TRBJ2-1, with D possibly matching TRBD1 (5 bases). V was clipped by 4 bases and J by 9 bases, with 11 bases between them. There are 12 residues in the CDR3. Germline V gene data show CDR1 as SGHDT and CDR2 as YYEEEE. The CDR3: CASSQGQLEQFF. In DNA form, the CDR3 reads TGTGCCAGCAGCCAGGGCCAACTTGAGCAGTTCTTC.

DNA for the CDR3: TGCGCCAGCAGCCTCCTAGCGGGAGAGATTGGCGGGGAGCTGTTTTTT. Translated: CASSLLAGEIGGELFF. The chain is built from TRBV5-1 and TRBJ2-2; TRBD2 matches at 10 bases. Per the germline V gene, CDR1 is SGHRS and CDR2 is YFSETQ. V lost 4 bases, J lost 7 bases, and 10 bases stayed unmatched. The CDR3 sequence is 16 residues long.

The CDR3: CASSYNTGELFF. Written as DNA, the CDR3 is TGTGCCAGCAGTTATAACACCGGGGAGCTGTTTTTT. This rearrangement joins TRBV7-9 to TRBJ2-2; D gene unclear. The CDR3 contains 12 residues. Germline V gene data show CDR1 as SEHNR and CDR2 as FQNEAQ (reference sequence). V lost 6 bases to trimming and J lost 2 bases, with 4 bases between them. The whole variable domain, remainder taken from reference TRBV7-9 and TRBJ2-2, is DTGVSQNPRHKITKRGQNVTFRCDPISEHNRLYWYRQTLGQGPEFLTYFQNEAQLEKSRLLSDRFSAERPKGSFSTLEIQRTEQGDSAMYLCASSYNTGELFFGEGSRLTVL.

The rearrangement uses TRBV4-3 and TRBJ2-7; maybe TRBD2 (6 bases). This CDR3 contains 15 residues. CDR1 and CDR2 (germline): LGHNA, YSLEER. Trimming left V 0 bases short and J 2 bases short, with 11 bases between. CDR3 DNA: TGCGCCAGCAGCCAAGAGGAGGGTAGTCCCTACGAGCAGTACTTC. The encoded protein is CASSQEEGSPYEQYF.

The rearrangement joins TRBV2 to TRBJ2-7, with a tentative D call TRBD1 (6 bases). V was trimmed by 4 bases and J by 6 bases, leaving 25 bases between them. Germline assignment: CDR1 SNHLY and CDR2 FYNNEI. The CDR3 consists of 17 residues. DNA for the CDR3: TGTGCCAGCAGTGTCTCCCCCAGGCTACTAGACAGGAGCGAGCAGTACTTC. It codes for CASSVSPRLLDRSEQYF.

V is TRBV5-1 and J is TRBJ2-1; 10 nucleotides agree with TRBD2. With 5 bases clipped from V and 7 bases from J, the junction kept 6 bases outside the gene matches. Germline CDR1 reads SGHRS; CDR2 reads YFSETQ. CDR3 length: 14 residues. The CDR3 spells CASRPSGSANEQFF. The CDR3 region has the DNA TGCGCCAGCAGGCCTAGCGGGAGTGCGAATGAGCAGTTCTTC. The full variable domain, with the rest looked up from reference TRBV5-1 and TRBJ2-1, is KAGVTQTPRYLIKTRGQQVTLSCSPISGHRSVSWYQQTPGQGLQFLFEYFSETQRNKGNFPGRFSGRQFSNSRSEMNVSTLELGDSALYLCASRPSGSANEQFFGPGTRLTVL.

There are many counts of this clone. V gene TRBV4-3 combines with J gene TRBJ2-1; D may be TRBD2 (6 bases). The CDR3 length is 14 residues. CDR1 and CDR2 (germline): LGHNA, YSLEER. Between the trimmed V and J ends, which lost 5 bases and 4 bases, there was a span of 12 bases. The CDR3, as DNA: TGCGCCAGCAGCATGGGGCTAGCGTACAATGAGCAGTTCTTC. Translated: CASSMGLAYNEQFF.

This clone showed up just once. This sequence joins TRBV29-1 and TRBJ2-1; TRBD2 matches at 7 bases. Germline CDR1 and CDR2: SQVTM and ANQGSEA. V was clipped by 4 bases and J by 0 bases; unmatched bases: 0. The CDR3 extends over 13 amino acids. CDR3 bases: TGCAGCGTTGGGGGGGGCTCCTACAATGAGCAGTTCTTC. It specifies CSVGGGSYNEQFF.

The chain carries TRBV5-5 and TRBJ1-1, with 8 nucleotides matching TRBD1. From germline, CDR1 is SGHKS and CDR2 YYEKEE (reference sequence). The V gene end was trimmed by 0 bases and the J gene end by 3 bases; junction bases not matched to a gene: 1. The CDR3 totals 14 residues. This chain's CDR3 is CASSLEQGDTEAFF. In DNA form, the CDR3 reads TGTGCCAGCAGCTTGGAACAGGGGGACACTGAAGCTTTCTTT.

The chain couples TRBV2 to TRBJ2-3; TRBD1 might be the D (5 bases). Trimming removed 7 bases at V and 0 bases at J, with 14 bases between. The CDR3 length is 15 residues. The germline gives CDR1 SNHLY, CDR2 FYNNEI. CDR3 nucleotide sequence: TGTGCCAGCACGAAAGGACAAACTAGCACAGATACGCAGTATTTT. Its translation is CASTKGQTSTDTQYF.

The CDR3 nucleotides read TGTGCCAGCAGTCCCGGGACAGGGGGCGAGCAGTACTTC. As protein: CASSPGTGGEQYF. The gene calls are TRBV2 and TRBJ2-7; TRBD1 agrees at 11 bases. Per germline, CDR1 SNHLY and CDR2 FYNNEI. This CDR3 region has 13 residues. Trimming took 5 bases from V and 6 from J; bases not matched to a gene: 3.

The chain carries TRBV14 and TRBJ2-7; D is possibly TRBD2 (6 bases). The CDR3 has 15 residues. Germline CDR1 reads SGHDN; CDR2 reads FVKESK. The V end lost 4 bases, the J end lost 4 bases, and 17 bases lay between the germline ends. This CDR3 is CASSPGDSSIYEQYF. The CDR3 DNA is TGTGCCAGCAGCCCTGGGGACTCCAGCATTTACGAGCAGTACTTC.